One and the same sample provided the 22 T cell receptor beta chains below, sequenced in a study of early T cells in non-severe SARS-CoV-2 infection. TCRdb re-derived calls from the 5' RACE reads in MiXCR, one entry per CDR3 protein. This repertoire shows some 57,000 distinct CDR3 sequences, over 9.5% found once; its top ten account for 4.8%. Sequenced material: whole blood. The receptors stem from an adult who was a healthcare worker with PCR-confirmed SARS-CoV-2 infection or an uninfected control (not recorded which).

The chain is built from TRBV6-5 and TRBJ1-1, with no clear D. The germline CDR1 and CDR2 sequences are MNHEY and SVGAGI. This CDR3 contains 13 residues. The ends were cut back, 6 bases at V and 6 bases at J, with 14 bases in the middle. Written as DNA, the CDR3 is TGTGCCAGCAGGAAGGTGGTTATCGCTGAAGCTTTCTTT. The encoded protein is CASRKVVIAEAFF.

The chain links TRBV24-1 to TRBJ2-1, with 11 bases identical to TRBD2. The CDR3 consists of 15 residues. CDR1 KGHDR and CDR2 SFDVKD come from the germline V gene. V lost 3 bases to trimming and J lost 8 bases; unmatched junction nucleotides: 5. The chain's CDR3 is CATSDRGLADHEQFF. As DNA, the CDR3 is TGTGCCACCAGTGATCGGGGACTAGCGGACCATGAGCAGTTCTTC.

This clonotype has only a few counts. The chain has TRBV7-9 and TRBJ2-1; 7 bases fit TRBD1. The germline V gene has CDR1 SEHNR and CDR2 FQNEAQ (reference sequence). The length of the CDR3 is 15 residues. V was clipped by 5 bases and J by 7 bases; unmatched bases: 11. The DNA for the CDR3 is TGTGCCAGCAGCCTTGCGTCGGGACAGCTGAATGAGCAGTTCTTC. Its protein product is CASSLASGQLNEQFF.

Concerning this clonotype: With a much larger clone just one base away, this may be a read error. The chain couples TRBV5-1 to TRBJ2-3, with 8 bases that match TRBD1. The CDR3 is made up of 15 amino acids. In germline, CDR1 is SGHRS, CDR2 YFSETQ. The DNA for the CDR3 is TGCTCCAGCAGCTTGAGGGGACAGGACACAGATACGCAGTATTTT. Translated: CSSSLRGQDTDTQYF.

This clonotype was recorded many times. The chain combines TRBV5-5 with TRBJ1-1; D might be TRBD1 (6 bases). Germline values: CDR1 SGHKS, CDR2 YYEKEE (reference sequence). The CDR3 covers 15 residues. V was pared by 2 bases and J by 2 bases, with 13 bases between. This CDR3 is CASSFPGAQNTEAFF. DNA for the CDR3: TGTGCCAGCAGCTTTCCAGGGGCCCAAAACACTGAAGCTTTCTTT. Variable domain in full (rest from reference TRBV5-5 and TRBJ1-1): DAGVTQSPTHLIKTRGQQVTLRCSPISGHKSVSWYQQVLGQGPQFIFQYYEKEERGRGNFPDRFSARQFPNYSSELNVNALLLGDSALYLCASSFPGAQNTEAFFGQGTRLTVV.

The chain has TRBV6-6 and TRBJ1-5, with D possibly TRBD1 on 6 matching bases. The CDR3 has 14 residues. Per germline, CDR1 MNHNY and CDR2 SVGAGI (reference sequence). V was trimmed by 2 bases and J by 1 base, leaving 6 bases between them. DNA for the CDR3: TGTGCCAGCAGTTACAGGGGGAGCAATCAGCCCCAGCATTTT. The encoded protein is CASSYRGSNQPQHF.

By frequency in the sample, this clonotype is medium-sized. The CDR3 is CASSPGTGGFRFLMDSDQETQYF. In nucleotides, the CDR3 is TGTGCCAGCAGTCCCGGGACAGGGGGCTTCCGCTTCTTGATGGACTCAGACCAAGAGACCCAGTACTTC. The chain is built from TRBV12-3 or TRBV12-4 and TRBJ2-5; 12 positions match TRBD1. The CDR3 consists of 23 residues. V lost 5 bases and J lost 0; bases outside the gene matches: 25.

The gene calls are TRBV15 and TRBJ2-1; TRBD1 or TRBD2 may be the D gene (5 bases each). V was shortened by 4 bases and J by 4 bases, with 14 bases between the two germline ends. The CDR3 loop spans 15 amino acids. The V gene's germline CDR1 is LNHNV and CDR2 YYDKDF (reference sequence). The DNA of the CDR3 is TGTGCCACCAGCAAGGGGCGGGCTTCTTACAATGAGCAGTTCTTC. Translated: CATSKGRASYNEQFF.

The CDR3 DNA reads TGTGCCAGCAGACCCTTCCTGGCCAACGTCCTGACTTTC. The encoded protein is CASRPFLANVLTF. The chain carries TRBV7-2 and TRBJ2-6; no reliable D call. Between the trimmed V and J ends, which lost 6 bases and 6 bases, there was a span of 9 bases. The CDR3 is made up of 13 amino acids. The germline gives CDR1 SGHTA, CDR2 FQGNSA. Filled out from reference TRBV7-2 and TRBJ2-6, the complete variable domain reads GAGVSQSPSNKVTEKGKDVELRCDPISGHTALYWYRQSLGQGLEFLIYFQGNSAPDKSGLPSDRFSAERTGGSVSTLTIQRTQQEDSAVYLCASRPFLANVLTFGAGSRLTVL.

This clonotype appeared a few times. The chain combines TRBV20-1 with TRBJ2-7; 11 positions agree with TRBD2. The CDR3 is 13 residues long. Unmatched junction bases numbered 3, after V lost 6 bases and J lost 2 bases. Germline CDR1 and CDR2: DFQATT and SNEGSKA (reference sequence). The CDR3 reads CSANSGGAYEQYF. For the CDR3, the DNA is TGCAGTGCAAATAGCGGGGGGGCCTACGAGCAGTACTTC.

This clonotype was seen repeatedly, ten times or more. V gene TRBV2 combines with J gene TRBJ1-1; the D gene is possibly TRBD1 (5 bases). Germline values: CDR1 SNHLY, CDR2 FYNNEI. There are 13 residues in the CDR3. V dropped 5 bases and J dropped 1 base, with 8 bases sitting between them. DNA for the CDR3: TGTGCCAGCAGTATAAGGGGGAACACTGAAGCTTTCTTT. It yields the protein CASSIRGNTEAFF.

The chain employs TRBV7-9 and TRBJ2-7, with D uncertain. The CDR3 is made up of 14 amino acids. V was cut by 5 bases and J by 3 bases, with 14 bases left in between. Germline lookup yields CDR1 SEHNR and CDR2 FQNEAQ (reference sequence). The CDR3 region is CASSRDPNLYEQYF. CDR3 nucleotides: TGTGCCAGCAGCCGAGACCCTAATCTCTACGAGCAGTACTTC. The complete variable domain, with remaining parts taken from reference TRBV7-9 and TRBJ2-7, reads DTGVSQNPRHKITKRGQNVTFRCDPISEHNRLYWYRQTLGQGPEFLTYFQNEAQLEKSRLLSDRFSAERPKGSFSTLEIQRTEQGDSAMYLCASSRDPNLYEQYFGPGTRLTVT.

This clonotype was observed a handful of times. V gene TRBV6-5 combines with J gene TRBJ1-2; D remains unclear. V dropped 0 bases and J dropped 2 bases, with 10 bases sitting between them. The germline CDR1 and CDR2 sequences are MNHEY and SVGAGI. The CDR3 is made up of 15 amino acids. The CDR3 reads CASSYSIPANYGYTF. The CDR3 DNA reads TGTGCCAGCAGTTACTCCATCCCCGCCAACTATGGCTACACCTTC.

This clonotype was seen ten or more times. This chain links TRBV14 with TRBJ2-7; D not certain. The length of the CDR3 is 12 residues. The V and J ends lost 0 bases and 3 bases respectively, with 3 bases between them. Per the germline V gene, CDR1 is SGHDN and CDR2 is FVKESK. The CDR3 DNA is TGTGCCAGCAGCCAAGAAGACTACGAGCAGTACTTC. It yields the protein CASSQEDYEQYF.

This clonotype was detected only a few times. This chain links TRBV3-1 with TRBJ1-6; D possibly corresponds to TRBD1 (6 bases). CDR3 length: 15 amino acids. Between the trimmed V and J ends, which lost 6 bases and 4 bases, there was a span of 13 bases. Germline CDR1 is LGHDT and CDR2 is YNNKEL (reference sequence). CDR3 sequence: CASRTGTRYNSPLHF. DNA for the CDR3: TGTGCCAGCAGGACCGGGACAAGATATAATTCACCCCTCCACTTT.

Ten or more counts support this clonotype. The V and J genes are TRBV10-3 and TRBJ2-1; D remains ambiguous. The V end was cut by 4 bases, the J end by 8 bases, with 9 bases between. Germline-derived CDR1 and CDR2 are ENHRY and SYGVKD. The CDR3 has 12 residues. The CDR3 sequence is CAISVNRDEQFF. In DNA, the CDR3 is TGTGCCATCAGTGTCAACCGGGATGAGCAGTTCTTC.

There are many counts of this clonotype. The junction shows a germline mismatch at one end, possibly a read error. This chain links TRBV2 with TRBJ2-3; possibly TRBD1 for D (6 bases). CDR3 size: 13 residues. Germline lookup yields CDR1 SNHLY and CDR2 FYNNEI. CDR3 protein: CASSRDNTDTQYF. The CDR3 bases are TGTGCCAGCAGCCGGGACAACACAGATACGCAGTACTTT.

This clonotype turned up a few times. This CDR3 reads CASSQVRGRAGELFF. The CDR3 DNA is TGTGCCAGCAGCCAGGTCAGGGGTAGGGCCGGGGAGCTGTTTTTT. The V and J genes are TRBV3-1 and TRBJ2-2, with D perhaps TRBD1 (6 bases). The germline gives CDR1 LGHDT, CDR2 YNNKEL (reference sequence). CDR3 length: 15 amino acids. Trimming took 3 bases from V and 6 from J, leaving 14 bases between them. Supplemented by reference TRBV3-1 and TRBJ2-2, the full variable domain reads DTAVSQTPKYLVTQMGNDKSIKCEQNLGHDTMYWYKQDSKKFLKIMFSYNNKELIINETVPNRFSPKSPDKAHLNLHINSLELGDSAVYFCASSQVRGRAGELFFGEGSRLTVL.

The V gene is TRBV6-5, the J gene TRBJ2-1; 7 bases align to TRBD2. CDR3 length: 10 amino acids. CDR1 is MNHEY, CDR2 SVGAGI, per germline. V lost 10 bases to trimming and J lost 9 bases; unmatched junction nucleotides: 3. CDR3 loop: CATWGGEQFF. The CDR3 coding sequence is TGTGCCACCTGGGGGGGTGAGCAGTTCTTC.

In this sample, this clonotype turned up many times. CDR3 loop: CASSQGHEKLFF. CDR3 nucleotides: TGTGCCAGCAGCCAGGGCCATGAAAAACTGTTTTTT. This chain uses TRBV3-1 with TRBJ1-4; D uncertain. CDR3 length: 12 amino acids. Looked up from germline, CDR1 is LGHDT and CDR2 is YNNKEL (reference sequence). V was trimmed by 3 bases and J by 6 bases, leaving 5 bases between them. Looking up the rest from reference TRBV3-1 and TRBJ1-4 gives the full variable domain: DTAVSQTPKYLVTQMGNDKSIKCEQNLGHDTMYWYKQDSKKFLKIMFSYNNKELIINETVPNRFSPKSPDKAHLNLHINSLELGDSAVYFCASSQGHEKLFFGSGTQLSVL.

This clonotype was found many times. V usage is TRBV19 and J usage is TRBJ2-6, with TRBD1 matching over 8 bases. With 0 bases clipped from V and 0 bases from J, the junction kept 7 bases outside the gene matches. CDR1 is LNHDA and CDR2 is SQIVND in the germline V gene (reference sequence). The CDR3 totals 19 residues. The CDR3 reads CASSIEPPGQVSGANVLTF. The CDR3 DNA is TGTGCCAGTAGTATAGAGCCCCCGGGACAGGTCTCTGGGGCCAACGTCCTGACTTTC.

This clonotype was recorded many times. The chain uses TRBV4-1 and TRBJ2-7; D gene uncertain. V was shortened by 0 bases and J by 5 bases, with 8 bases between the two germline ends. The CDR3 contains 13 residues. Per germline, CDR1 MGHRA and CDR2 YSYEKL. The CDR3, as DNA: TGCGCCAGCAGCCAAGATCCTGGCCACGAGCAGTACTTC. Translated: CASSQDPGHEQYF.